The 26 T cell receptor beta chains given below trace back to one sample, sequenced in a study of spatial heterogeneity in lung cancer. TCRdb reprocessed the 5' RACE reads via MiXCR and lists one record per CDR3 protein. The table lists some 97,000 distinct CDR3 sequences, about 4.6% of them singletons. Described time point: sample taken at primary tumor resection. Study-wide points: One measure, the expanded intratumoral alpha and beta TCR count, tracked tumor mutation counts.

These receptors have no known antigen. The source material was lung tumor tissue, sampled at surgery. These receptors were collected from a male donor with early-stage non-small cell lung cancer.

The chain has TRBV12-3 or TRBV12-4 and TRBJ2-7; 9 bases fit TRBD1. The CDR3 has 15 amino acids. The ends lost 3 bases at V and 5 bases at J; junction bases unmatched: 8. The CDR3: CASSFRDRAFDEQYF. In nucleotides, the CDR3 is TGTGCCAGCAGTTTTAGGGACAGGGCATTCGACGAGCAGTACTTC.

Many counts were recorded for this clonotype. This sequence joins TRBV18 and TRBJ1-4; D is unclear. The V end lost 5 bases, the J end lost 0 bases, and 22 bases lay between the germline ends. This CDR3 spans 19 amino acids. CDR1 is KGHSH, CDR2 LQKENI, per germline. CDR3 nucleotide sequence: TGTGCCAGCTCAACTGGACCCATCGCAGCAGATGCAACTAATGAAAAACTGTTTTTT. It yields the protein CASSTGPIAADATNEKLFF. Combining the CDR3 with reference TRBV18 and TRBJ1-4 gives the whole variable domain NAGVMQNPRHLVRRRGQEARLRCSPMKGHSHVYWYRQLPEEGLKFMVYLQKENIIDESGMPKERFSAEFPKEGPSILRIQQVVRGDSAAYFCASSTGPIAADATNEKLFFGSGTQLSVL.

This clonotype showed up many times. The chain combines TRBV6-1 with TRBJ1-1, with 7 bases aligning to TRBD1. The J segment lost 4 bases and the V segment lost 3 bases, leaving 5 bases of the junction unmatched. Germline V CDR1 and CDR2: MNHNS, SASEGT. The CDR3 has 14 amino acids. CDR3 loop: CASSEGQWVTEAFF. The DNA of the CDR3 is TGTGCCAGCAGTGAGGGACAGTGGGTCACTGAAGCTTTCTTT.

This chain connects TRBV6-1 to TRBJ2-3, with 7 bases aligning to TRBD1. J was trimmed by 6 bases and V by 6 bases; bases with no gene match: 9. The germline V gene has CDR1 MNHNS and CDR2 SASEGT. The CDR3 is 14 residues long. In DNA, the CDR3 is TGTGCCAGCAGAGACAGGGATTTTGCGGATACGCAGTATTTT. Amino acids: CASRDRDFADTQYF.

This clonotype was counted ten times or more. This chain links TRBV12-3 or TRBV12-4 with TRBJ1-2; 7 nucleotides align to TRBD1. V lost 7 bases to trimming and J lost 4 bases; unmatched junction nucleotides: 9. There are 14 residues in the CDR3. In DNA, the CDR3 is TGTGCCAGCAAAGTGACAGGGCGAGGCTATGGCTACACCTTC. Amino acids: CASKVTGRGYGYTF.

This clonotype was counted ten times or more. CDR3 amino acids: CASSPGTPRNTIYF. For the CDR3, the DNA is TGTGCCAGCTCACCAGGGACCCCGAGAAACACCATATATTTT. This chain connects TRBV18 to TRBJ1-3; tentatively, D is TRBD1 (5 bases). From germline, CDR1 is KGHSH and CDR2 LQKENI. The V end was cut by 2 bases, the J end by 5 bases, with 10 bases between. The CDR3 consists of 14 residues.

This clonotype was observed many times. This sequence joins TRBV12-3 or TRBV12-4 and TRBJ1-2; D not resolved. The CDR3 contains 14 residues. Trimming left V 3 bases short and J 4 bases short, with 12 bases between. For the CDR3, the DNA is TGTGCCAGCAGTTTGAAACGGGCGGCCTATGGCTACACCTTC. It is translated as CASSLKRAAYGYTF.

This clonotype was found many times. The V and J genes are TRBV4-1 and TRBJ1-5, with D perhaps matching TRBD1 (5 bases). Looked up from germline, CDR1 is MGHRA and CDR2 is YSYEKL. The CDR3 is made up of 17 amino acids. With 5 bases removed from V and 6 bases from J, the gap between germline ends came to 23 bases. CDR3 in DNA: TGCGCCAGCAGCTCCCCGGTAGGGGACCCACGGGGTCAGCCCCAGCATTTT. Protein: CASSSPVGDPRGQPQHF.

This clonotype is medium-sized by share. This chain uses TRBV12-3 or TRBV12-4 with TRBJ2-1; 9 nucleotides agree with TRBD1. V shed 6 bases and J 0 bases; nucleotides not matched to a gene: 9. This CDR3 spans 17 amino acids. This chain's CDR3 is CASSFHPGQGSYNEQFF. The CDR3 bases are TGTGCCAGCAGCTTCCACCCGGGACAGGGCTCCTACAATGAGCAGTTCTTC.

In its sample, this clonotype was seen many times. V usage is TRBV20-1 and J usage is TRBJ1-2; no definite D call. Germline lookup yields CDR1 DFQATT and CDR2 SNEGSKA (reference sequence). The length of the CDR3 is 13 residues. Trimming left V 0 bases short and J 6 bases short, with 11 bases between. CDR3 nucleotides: TGCAGTGCTAGAGATCACACCGGGAATGGCTACACCTTC. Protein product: CSARDHTGNGYTF.

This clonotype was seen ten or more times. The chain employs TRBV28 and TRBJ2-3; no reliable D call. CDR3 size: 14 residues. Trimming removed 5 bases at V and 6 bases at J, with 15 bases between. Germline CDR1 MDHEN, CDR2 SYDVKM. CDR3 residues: CASSLGLIGDTQYF. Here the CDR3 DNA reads TGTGCCAGCAGTCTCGGCCTCATCGGGGATACGCAGTATTTT.

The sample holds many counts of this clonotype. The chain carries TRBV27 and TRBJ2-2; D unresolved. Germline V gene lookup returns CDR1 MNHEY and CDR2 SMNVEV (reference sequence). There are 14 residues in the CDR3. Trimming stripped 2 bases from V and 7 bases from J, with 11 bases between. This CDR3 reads CASSLSLSFGELFF. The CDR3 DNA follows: TGTGCCAGCAGTTTAAGCCTGAGTTTCGGGGAGCTGTTTTTT.

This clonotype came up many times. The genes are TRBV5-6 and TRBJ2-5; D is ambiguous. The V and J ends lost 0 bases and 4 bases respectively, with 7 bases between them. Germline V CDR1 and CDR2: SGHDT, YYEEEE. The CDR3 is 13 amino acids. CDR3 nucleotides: TGTGCCAGCAGCTTGGGGCTCAGAGAGACCCAGTACTTC. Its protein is CASSLGLRETQYF. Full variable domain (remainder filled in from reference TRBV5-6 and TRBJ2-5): DAGVTQSPTHLIKTRGQQVTLRCSPKSGHDTVSWYQQALGQGPQFIFQYYEEEERQRGNFPDRFSGHQFPNYSSELNVNALLLGDSALYLCASSLGLRETQYFGPGTRLLVL.

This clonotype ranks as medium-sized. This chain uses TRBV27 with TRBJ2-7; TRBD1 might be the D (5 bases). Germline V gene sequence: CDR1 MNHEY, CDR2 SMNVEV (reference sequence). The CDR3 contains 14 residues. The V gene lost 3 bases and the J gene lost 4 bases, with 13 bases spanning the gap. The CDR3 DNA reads TGTGCCAGCAGTTTCTATAGGGGCAAGTACGAGCAGTACTTC. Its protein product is CASSFYRGKYEQYF.

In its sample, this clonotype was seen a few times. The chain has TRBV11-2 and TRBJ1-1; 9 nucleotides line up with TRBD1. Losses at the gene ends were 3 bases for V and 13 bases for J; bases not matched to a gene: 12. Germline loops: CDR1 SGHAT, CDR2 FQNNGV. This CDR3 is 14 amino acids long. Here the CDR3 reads CASSFGSDRGIVFF. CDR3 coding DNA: TGTGCCAGCAGCTTTGGATCGGACAGGGGAATTGTTTTCTTT.

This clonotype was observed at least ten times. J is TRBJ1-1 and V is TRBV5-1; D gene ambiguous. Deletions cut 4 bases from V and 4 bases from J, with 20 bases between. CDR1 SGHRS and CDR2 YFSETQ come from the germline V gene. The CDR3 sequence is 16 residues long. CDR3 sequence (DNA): TGCGCCAGCAGCGCACGGGATTCAGGAGAATCCACTGAAGCTTTCTTT. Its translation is CASSARDSGESTEAFF. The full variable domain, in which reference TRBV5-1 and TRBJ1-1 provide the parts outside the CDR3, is KAGVTQTPRYLIKTRGQQVTLSCSPISGHRSVSWYQQTPGQGLQFLFEYFSETQRNKGNFPGRFSGRQFSNSRSEMNVSTLELGDSALYLCASSARDSGESTEAFFGQGTRLTVV.

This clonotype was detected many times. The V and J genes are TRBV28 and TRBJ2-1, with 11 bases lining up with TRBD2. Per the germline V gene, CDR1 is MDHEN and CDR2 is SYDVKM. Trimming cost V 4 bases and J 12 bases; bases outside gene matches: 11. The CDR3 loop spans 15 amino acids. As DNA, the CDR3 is TGTGCCAGCAGTTCAGGGACTAGCGGTAAGCGTTGGCAGTTCTTC. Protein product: CASSSGTSGKRWQFF.

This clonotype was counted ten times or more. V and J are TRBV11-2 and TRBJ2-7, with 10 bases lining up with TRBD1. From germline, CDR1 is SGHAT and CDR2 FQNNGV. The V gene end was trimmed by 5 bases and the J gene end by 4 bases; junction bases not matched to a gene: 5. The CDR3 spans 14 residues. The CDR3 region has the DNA TGTGCCAGCAGCACCTGGACAGGGGGATACGAGCAGTACTTC. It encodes CASSTWTGGYEQYF.

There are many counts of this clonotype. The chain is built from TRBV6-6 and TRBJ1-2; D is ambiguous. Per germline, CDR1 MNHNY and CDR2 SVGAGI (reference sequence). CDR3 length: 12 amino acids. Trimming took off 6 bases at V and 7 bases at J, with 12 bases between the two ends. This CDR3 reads CASRAGLAGYTF. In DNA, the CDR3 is TGTGCCAGCAGGGCGGGTCTCGCTGGCTACACCTTC.

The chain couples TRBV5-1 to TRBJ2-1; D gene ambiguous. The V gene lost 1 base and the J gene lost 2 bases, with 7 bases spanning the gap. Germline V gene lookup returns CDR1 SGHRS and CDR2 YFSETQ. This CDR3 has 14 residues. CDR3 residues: CASSLTETYNEQFF. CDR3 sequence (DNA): TGCGCCAGCAGCTTGACCGAGACCTACAATGAGCAGTTCTTC.

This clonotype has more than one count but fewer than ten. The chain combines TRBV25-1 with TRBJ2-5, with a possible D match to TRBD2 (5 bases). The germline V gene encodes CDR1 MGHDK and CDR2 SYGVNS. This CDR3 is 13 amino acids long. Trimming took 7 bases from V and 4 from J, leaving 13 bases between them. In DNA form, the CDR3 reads TGTGCCAGCACCCTAGGGAGTTCAGAGACCCAGTACTTC. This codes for CASTLGSSETQYF.

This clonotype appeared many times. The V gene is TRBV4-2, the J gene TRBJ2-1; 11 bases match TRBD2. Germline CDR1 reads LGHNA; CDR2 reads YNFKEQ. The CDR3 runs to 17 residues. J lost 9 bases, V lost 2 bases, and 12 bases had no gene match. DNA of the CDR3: TGTGCCAGCAGCCAACTGACTAGCGGGGACACTTGGGGTGAGCAGTTCTTC. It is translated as CASSQLTSGDTWGEQFF.

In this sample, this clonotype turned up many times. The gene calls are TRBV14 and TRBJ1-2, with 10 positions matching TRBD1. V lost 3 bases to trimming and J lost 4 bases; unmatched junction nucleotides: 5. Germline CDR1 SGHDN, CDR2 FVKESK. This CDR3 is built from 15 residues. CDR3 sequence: CASSQTGGYGYGYTF. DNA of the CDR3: TGTGCCAGCAGCCAGACAGGGGGCTACGGCTATGGCTACACCTTC. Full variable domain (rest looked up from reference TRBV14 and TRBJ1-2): EAGVTQFPSHSVIEKGQTVTLRCDPISGHDNLYWYRRVMGKEIKFLLHFVKESKQDESGMPNNRFLAERTGGTYSTLKVQPAELEDSGVYFCASSQTGGYGYGYTFGSGTRLTVV.

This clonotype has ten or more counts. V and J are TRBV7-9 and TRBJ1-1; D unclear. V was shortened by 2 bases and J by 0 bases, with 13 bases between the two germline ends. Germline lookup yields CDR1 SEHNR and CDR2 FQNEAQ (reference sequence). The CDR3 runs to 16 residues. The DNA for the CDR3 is TGTGCCAGCAGCTTAATAAGTCAAGACATGAACACTGAAGCTTTCTTT. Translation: CASSLISQDMNTEAFF.

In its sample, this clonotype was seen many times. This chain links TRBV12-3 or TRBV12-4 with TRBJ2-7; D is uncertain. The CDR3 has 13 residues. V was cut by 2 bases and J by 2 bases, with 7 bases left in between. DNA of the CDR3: TGTGCCAGCAGTTTATTACCAGCCTACGAGCAGTACTTC. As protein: CASSLLPAYEQYF.

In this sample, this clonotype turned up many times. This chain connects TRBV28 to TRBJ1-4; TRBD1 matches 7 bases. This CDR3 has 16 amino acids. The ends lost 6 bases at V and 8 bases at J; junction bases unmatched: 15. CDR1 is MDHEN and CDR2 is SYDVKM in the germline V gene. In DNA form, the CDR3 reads TGTGCCAGCAGGCCGGGACAGAACCTTCGGTACGAAAAACTGTTTTTT. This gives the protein CASRPGQNLRYEKLFF. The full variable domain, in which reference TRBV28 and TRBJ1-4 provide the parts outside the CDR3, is DVKVTQSSRYLVKRTGEKVFLECVQDMDHENMFWYRQDPGLGLRLIYFSYDVKMKEKGDIPEGYSVSREKKERFSLILESASTNQTSMYLCASRPGQNLRYEKLFFGSGTQLSVL.